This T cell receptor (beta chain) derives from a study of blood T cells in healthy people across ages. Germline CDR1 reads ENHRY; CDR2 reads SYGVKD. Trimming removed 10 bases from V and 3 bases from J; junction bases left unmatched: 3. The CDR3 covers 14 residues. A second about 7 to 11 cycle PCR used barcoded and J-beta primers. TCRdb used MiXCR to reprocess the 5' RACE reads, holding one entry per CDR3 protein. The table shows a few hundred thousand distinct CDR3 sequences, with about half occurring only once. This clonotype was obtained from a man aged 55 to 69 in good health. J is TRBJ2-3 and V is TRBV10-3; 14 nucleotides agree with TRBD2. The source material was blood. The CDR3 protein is CATGTSGSTDTQYF. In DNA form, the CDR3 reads TGTGCCACCGGGACTAGCGGGAGTACAGATACGCAGTATTTT.